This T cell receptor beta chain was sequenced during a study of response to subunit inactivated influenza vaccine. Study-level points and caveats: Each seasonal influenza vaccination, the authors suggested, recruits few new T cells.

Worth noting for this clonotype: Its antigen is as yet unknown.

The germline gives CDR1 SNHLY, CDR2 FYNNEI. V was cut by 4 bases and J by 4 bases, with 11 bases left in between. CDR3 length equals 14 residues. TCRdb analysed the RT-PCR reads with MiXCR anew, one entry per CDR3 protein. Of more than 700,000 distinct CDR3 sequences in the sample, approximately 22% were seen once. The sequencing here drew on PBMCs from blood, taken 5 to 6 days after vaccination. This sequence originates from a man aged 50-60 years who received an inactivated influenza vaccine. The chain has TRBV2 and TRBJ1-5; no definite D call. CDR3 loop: CASSGGFQNQPQHF. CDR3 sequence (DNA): TGTGCCAGCAGTGGCGGATTCCAGAATCAGCCCCAGCATTTT.